This T cell receptor (beta chain) is drawn from a study of radiotherapy plus CTLA-4 blockade in lung cancer. Clones were sequenced by immunoSEQ multiplex PCR, and TCRdb holds only the in-frame ones, with some missing. Of approximately 85,000 clones listed, 86% were seen once; the top ten hold about 2%. The V end lost 2 bases, the J end lost 0 bases, and 18 bases lay between the germline ends. The CDR3 runs to 18 residues. The germline CDR1 and CDR2 sequences are SGHVS and FQNEAQ. The rearrangement joins TRBV7-8 to TRBJ2-3; maybe TRBD2 (5 bases). The material sequenced was peripheral blood, taken from a patient treated with radiotherapy plus ipilimumab. The sequence came from a human donor with non-small cell lung cancer who had a partial response to radiotherapy plus ipilimumab. CDR3 nucleotide sequence: TGTGCCAGCAGCTTAAGATGGGAGCGGAGGACTAGCACAGATACGCAGTATTTT. It translates to CASSLRWERRTSTDTQYF. The full variable domain, its missing parts supplied by reference TRBV7-8 and TRBJ2-3, is GAGVSQSPRYKVAKRGQDVALRCDPISGHVSLFWYQQALGQGPEFLTYFQNEAQLDKSGLPSDRFFAERPEGSVSTLKIQRTQQEDSAVYLCASSLRWERRTSTDTQYFGPGTRLTVL.